The text below deals with one TCR beta chain. Its target is unknown. Purity of each sorted population was above 95%. The germline V gene has CDR1 MDHEN and CDR2 SYDVKM. The CDR3 has 12 residues. The junction had 7 bases not matched to a gene; V was cut back by 7 bases and J by 10 bases. As every portion of the isolated RNA was reverse transcribed, the sequencing read expressed TCRB transcripts. The data were produced by immunoSEQ multiplex PCR, yet TCRdb's version contains in-frame clones alone and is incomplete. The sample yields around 250,000 clones, roughly 20% seen once. The data stem from a study of beta chain features in type 1 diabetes. Study conclusions and caveats: The study found moderately but significantly shorter TCRB CDR3s in all four CD4+ subsets of Type 1 diabetes patients.

This TCR came from a middle-aged woman with type 1 diabetes. The chain uses TRBV28 and TRBJ1-5, with TRBD1 matching over 7 bases. Specimen: naive CD4+ T cells from blood. Here the CDR3 DNA reads TGTGCCAGCAATGACAGGGATCGTCCCCAGCATTTT. It codes for CASNDRDRPQHF.